Each of the 26 T cell receptor beta chains below was sequenced from the same sample in a study of Graves' ophthalmopathy and Graves' hyperthyroidism. The study amplified TCR beta CDR3 regions using RNA transcripts. Second-round multiplex PCR came after a first-round RT-PCR that employed HTBI primers. One entry per CDR3 protein results from TCRdb running MiXCR on the multiplex PCR reads. The sample lists about 1.1 million distinct CDR3 sequences, 35% to 40% occurring once. Material: peripheral blood or thyroid tissue (not recorded which). Receptor source: an adult man with Graves' hyperthyroidism.

The chain recombines TRBV4-1 with TRBJ1-1; 7 positions match TRBD1. CDR3 length equals 17 residues. Germline lookup yields CDR1 MGHRA and CDR2 YSYEKL. V dropped 2 bases and J dropped 0; count of bases not matched to a gene: 9. The CDR3 loop reads CASSQRRGGLMNTEAFF. Written as DNA, the CDR3 is TGCGCCAGCAGCCAACGGAGAGGGGGCCTCATGAACACTGAAGCTTTCTTT.

This clonotype has just a few counts. The rearrangement links TRBV6-5 to TRBJ2-2, with D possibly TRBD1 on 6 matching bases. This CDR3 has 16 amino acids. Trimming pared 0 bases from V and 5 bases from J, leaving 13 bases between. The germline gives CDR1 MNHEY, CDR2 SVGAGI. The CDR3 protein is CASSYSSRGWTGELFF. For the CDR3, the DNA is TGTGCCAGCAGTTACTCGTCCAGGGGTTGGACCGGGGAGCTGTTTTTT.

At least ten counts were recorded for this clonotype. V gene TRBV7-9 combines with J gene TRBJ1-5; maybe TRBD1 (6 bases). Germline CDR1 and CDR2: SEHNR and FQNEAQ (reference sequence). This CDR3 comprises 13 residues. V lost 6 bases to trimming and J lost 3 bases, with 9 bases between them. DNA of the CDR3: TGTGCCAGCAGACAGGGCATCAATCAGCCCCAGCATTTT. Its translation: CASRQGINQPQHF.

Ten or more counts support this clonotype. The J gene is TRBJ1-1, the V gene TRBV7-9, with 8 bases lining up with TRBD1. The J segment lost 2 bases and the V segment lost 6 bases, leaving 5 bases of the junction unmatched. The germline V gene has CDR1 SEHNR and CDR2 FQNEAQ (reference sequence). CDR3 size: 14 residues. The CDR3 loop reads CASRKGQANTEAFF. The CDR3, as DNA: TGTGCCAGCAGAAAGGGACAGGCAAACACTGAAGCTTTCTTT.

Details on this clonotype: With a much larger clone just one base away, this may be a read error. The genes are TRBV29-1 and TRBJ2-5; a possible D gene is TRBD2 (5 bases). The CDR3 contains 11 residues. The V and J ends lost 8 bases and 7 bases respectively, with 14 bases between them. Germline V gene lookup returns CDR1 SQVTM and CDR2 ANQGSEA. The CDR3 here is CSPARGRTQYF. Here the CDR3 DNA reads TGCAGCCCGGCGAGAGGGCGGACCCAGTACTTC.

The rearrangement links TRBV2 to TRBJ1-4, with D perhaps matching TRBD1 (5 bases). Looked up from germline, CDR1 is SNHLY and CDR2 is FYNNEI. Trimming took off 1 base at V and 3 bases at J, with 9 bases between the two ends. CDR3 size: 15 residues. The CDR3 here is CASSEVGAANEKLFF. The CDR3 DNA reads TGTGCCAGCAGTGAAGTCGGGGCAGCTAATGAAAAACTGTTTTTT.

The rearrangement joins TRBV7-8 to TRBJ2-2, with 7 nucleotides matching TRBD1. The CDR3 is 16 amino acids. Trimming took 6 bases from V and 0 from J; bases not matched to a gene: 7. Germline CDR1 and CDR2: SGHVS and FQNEAQ. CDR3 nucleotides: TGTGCCAGCAGGTCTGGGACAGTCCCGAACACCGGGGAGCTGTTTTTT. It specifies CASRSGTVPNTGELFF.

The chain employs TRBV19 and TRBJ2-7; a weak D match, TRBD2 (5 bases). Germline loops: CDR1 LNHDA, CDR2 SQIVND (reference sequence). V was pared by 9 bases and J by 0 bases, with 18 bases between. The CDR3 runs 15 residues. CDR3 bases: TGTGCCAGCTCACCACCGAGGGCCAGCTCCTACGAGCAGTACTTC. The encoded protein is CASSPPRASSYEQYF.

This clonotype was counted ten times or more. Here the CDR3 reads CASSPGSGANVLTF. CDR3 DNA sequence: TGTGCCAGCAGCCCCGGCTCTGGGGCCAACGTCCTGACTTTC. The V gene is TRBV18, the J gene TRBJ2-6; D is undetermined. V was trimmed by 8 bases and J by 0 bases, leaving 8 bases between them. The CDR3 spans 14 residues. The germline V gene encodes CDR1 KGHSH and CDR2 LQKENI. The full variable domain, completed using reference TRBV18 and TRBJ2-6, is NAGVMQNPRHLVRRRGQEARLRCSPMKGHSHVYWYRQLPEEGLKFMVYLQKENIIDESGMPKERFSAEFPKEGPSILRIQQVVRGDSAAYFCASSPGSGANVLTFGAGSRLTVL.

This chain connects TRBV5-1 to TRBJ1-1; no clear D. The V gene's germline CDR1 is SGHRS and CDR2 YFSETQ. This CDR3 region has 16 residues. The V end lost 0 bases, the J end lost 1 base, and 13 bases lay between the germline ends. The CDR3, as DNA: TGCGCCAGCAGCTTGGACGGATCAACCCGGAACACTGAAGCTTTCTTT. Protein product: CASSLDGSTRNTEAFF.

This clonotype was recorded at least ten times. The chain couples TRBV7-9 to TRBJ1-1; no clear D. CDR1 is SEHNR, CDR2 FQNEAQ, per germline (reference sequence). The CDR3 loop spans 12 amino acids. V was clipped by 1 base and J by 12 bases, with 12 bases between them. CDR3 sequence (DNA): TGTGCCAGCAGCTTAGGGTCTGGGTGGTCTTTCTTT. Its translation is CASSLGSGWSFF.

This clonotype was seen many times. The J gene is TRBJ2-7, the V gene TRBV7-6; 7 nucleotides agree with TRBD2. The CDR3 covers 14 residues. From germline, CDR1 is SGHVS and CDR2 FNYEAQ. Trimming at V came to 0 bases and at J to 5 bases, leaving 4 bases not matched to a gene. The CDR3: CASSLAGGPDEQYF. In DNA form, the CDR3 reads TGTGCCAGCAGCTTAGCGGGAGGGCCTGACGAGCAGTACTTC. Complete variable domain (other parts from reference TRBV7-6 and TRBJ2-7): GAGVSQSPRYKVTKRGQDVALRCDPISGHVSLYWYRQALGQGPEFLTYFNYEAQQDKSGLPNDRFSAERPEGSISTLTIQRTEQRDSAMYRCASSLAGGPDEQYFGPGTRLTVT.

This clonotype has just a few counts. The chain recombines TRBV20-1 with TRBJ1-1; D is undetermined. Germline assignment: CDR1 DFQATT and CDR2 SNEGSKA (reference sequence). Trimming took off 5 bases at V and 4 bases at J, with 11 bases between the two ends. The CDR3 runs 12 residues. This CDR3 is CSAADFSTEAFF. Here the CDR3 DNA reads TGCAGTGCTGCGGACTTTTCCACTGAAGCTTTCTTT.

This clonotype was recorded many times. V gene TRBV5-8 combines with J gene TRBJ2-7; D remains ambiguous. V was cut by 2 bases and J by 4 bases, with 16 bases left in between. The CDR3 runs 15 residues. Germline CDR1 and CDR2: SGHTS and YDEGEE. The CDR3 loop is CASSFYLDGRYEQYF. CDR3 bases: TGTGCCAGCAGCTTCTATCTAGACGGAAGGTACGAGCAGTACTTC.

This sequence joins TRBV10-3 and TRBJ1-1, with D possibly TRBD1 on 6 matching bases. Germline values: CDR1 ENHRY, CDR2 SYGVKD. V was shortened by 4 bases and J by 1 base, with 25 bases between the two germline ends. The CDR3 extends over 19 amino acids. The CDR3 is CAISAEGPASLDRNTEAFF. The CDR3 DNA reads TGTGCCATCAGTGCGGAGGGACCCGCCAGCTTGGACAGGAACACTGAAGCTTTCTTT.

The CDR3 loop is CSGGTVSNQPQHF. The CDR3 DNA reads TGCAGTGGGGGGACGGTTAGCAATCAGCCCCAGCATTTT. The chain employs TRBV20-1 and TRBJ1-5; a weak D match, TRBD1 (5 bases). The CDR3 contains 13 residues. Trimming cost V 7 bases and J 0 bases, with 10 bases left between them. Germline V CDR1 and CDR2: DFQATT, SNEGSKA (reference sequence).

This clonotype was detected many times. The genes are TRBV29-1 and TRBJ2-7; 7 bases fit TRBD2. Germline V lookup: CDR1 SQVTM, CDR2 ANQGSEA. This CDR3 has 13 amino acids. V trimming: 3 bases; J trimming: 7 bases; junction bases outside the gene matches: 9. The CDR3 is CSVDAGVPREQYF. The CDR3 coding sequence is TGCAGCGTTGATGCGGGAGTCCCGAGGGAGCAGTACTTC.

The chain carries TRBV29-1 and TRBJ2-7; D is ambiguous. Trimming took 4 bases from V and 0 from J, leaving 7 bases between them. The CDR3 loop spans 12 amino acids. CDR1 and CDR2 (germline): SQVTM, ANQGSEA. The CDR3 protein is CSVALPSYEQYF. As DNA, the CDR3 is TGCAGCGTTGCTCTCCCCTCCTACGAGCAGTACTTC.

This clonotype was seen at least ten times. This rearrangement joins TRBV15 to TRBJ1-1; D not certain. CDR1 and CDR2 from the germline V gene are LNHNV and YYDKDF (reference sequence). Trimming removed 0 bases at V and 7 bases at J, with 9 bases between. The CDR3 consists of 13 residues. The CDR3 sequence is CATSRDLVGEAFF. In DNA, the CDR3 is TGTGCCACCAGCAGAGATCTGGTCGGTGAAGCTTTCTTT.

The chain uses TRBV6-2 or TRBV6-3 and TRBJ2-5; tentatively, D is TRBD1 (5 bases). The germline V and J ends were trimmed by 5 bases and 3 bases, with 10 bases remaining between them. The CDR3 totals 13 residues. From germline, CDR1 is MNHEY and CDR2 SVGEGT. CDR3 nucleotides: TGTGCCAGCAGTCGGACAAAGGAAGAGACCCAGTACTTC. This gives the protein CASSRTKEETQYF.

The J gene is TRBJ2-7, the V gene TRBV7-9, with 8 bases aligning to TRBD1. V trimming: 2 bases; J trimming: 0 bases; junction bases outside the gene matches: 3. Germline V lookup: CDR1 SEHNR, CDR2 FQNEAQ (reference sequence). The CDR3 is 15 residues long. The CDR3 loop is CASSLHRGSSYEQYF. The CDR3 DNA sequence: TGTGCCAGCAGCTTACACAGGGGGAGCTCCTACGAGCAGTACTTC.

This clonotype was detected many times. V gene TRBV7-2 combines with J gene TRBJ2-7, with D unresolved. With 2 bases removed from V and 2 bases from J, the gap between germline ends came to 10 bases. CDR1 and CDR2 (germline): SGHTA, FQGNSA. The CDR3 loop spans 14 amino acids. The CDR3, as DNA: TGTGCCAGCAGCTTATATCTTTCTACCTACGAGCAGTACTTC. It codes for CASSLYLSTYEQYF.

The chain carries TRBV4-3 and TRBJ2-7; D not resolved. CDR3 length: 14 amino acids. CDR1 is LGHNA and CDR2 is YSLEER in the germline V gene. V was shortened by 0 bases and J by 2 bases, with 8 bases between the two germline ends. CDR3 coding DNA: TGCGCCAGCAGCCAAGATTCCGTAGCCTACGAGCAGTACTTC. As protein: CASSQDSVAYEQYF.

This clonotype appeared once. This clone may be a read error of a much larger clone one base away. J is TRBJ2-5 and V is TRBV5-1; either TRBD1 or TRBD2 may supply D (5 bases each). This CDR3 has 15 residues. V was clipped by 5 bases and J by 8 bases, with 22 bases between them. The germline CDR1 and CDR2 sequences are SGHRS and YFSETQ. The CDR3 loop reads CASRRDPENSDTQYF. In nucleotides, the CDR3 is TGCGCCAGCAGACGGGACCCTGAGAATTCAGATACCCAGTACTTC. Combining the CDR3 with reference TRBV5-1 and TRBJ2-5 gives the whole variable domain KAGVTQTPRYLIKTRGQQVTLSCSPISGHRSVSWYQQTPGQGLQFLFEYFSETQRNKGNFPGRFSGRQFSNSRSEMNVSTLELGDSALYLCASRRDPENSDTQYFGPGTRLLVL.

This clonotype has only a few counts. The genes are TRBV20-1 and TRBJ2-2; a possible D gene is TRBD1 (5 bases). The CDR3 is 14 residues long. From germline, CDR1 is DFQATT and CDR2 SNEGSKA (reference sequence). Trimming shortened V by 4 bases and J by 5 bases, and 14 bases separated the two germline ends. CDR3 DNA: TGCAGTGCTATATTACCTCAGGGTACCGGGGAGCTGTTTTTT. This gives the protein CSAILPQGTGELFF.

The chain links TRBV29-1 to TRBJ2-7; 7 nucleotides align to TRBD2. The CDR3 contains 13 residues. In germline, CDR1 is SQVTM, CDR2 ANQGSEA. The V gene end was trimmed by 7 bases and the J gene end by 2 bases; junction bases not matched to a gene: 8. In DNA, the CDR3 is TGCAGCGGAGCCTCGGCGGGAGCCTACGAGCAGTACTTC. Its translation: CSGASAGAYEQYF.